What follows is one T cell receptor beta chain and its context. Its antigen is as yet unknown. This sample was included in a study of OX40 agonist ivuxolimab in advanced cancers. Across the whole study: Antecedent anti-PD-1, anti-PD-L1 or anti-CTLA-4 therapy was permissible, with 30% to 50% having received some.

Overall study findings and caveats: Dose levels from 0.1 to 3.0 mg/kg saw CD4+ and CD8+ blood T cells expand clonally by week 6.

Some clones are missing from TCRdb's copy, which holds only in-frame ones; the method was immunoSEQ multiplex PCR. The table shows fewer than 25,000 clones, with approximately 71% occurring only once. The CDR3 has 15 residues. Trimming took off 6 bases at V and 0 bases at J, with 13 bases between the two ends. The V gene's germline CDR1 is MNHEY and CDR2 SMNVEV (reference sequence). This chain connects TRBV27 to TRBJ2-3; D is undetermined. The sequencing here drew on CD4+ or CD8+ T cells sorted from blood, taken in a trial of the OX40 agonist ivuxolimab. The sequence was obtained from an adult with an advanced solid tumor such as melanoma, head and neck, liver or kidney cancer. DNA for the CDR3: TGTGCCAGCAGCCCACTGAGATCTAGCACAGATACGCAGTATTTT. This gives the protein CASSPLRSSTDTQYF.